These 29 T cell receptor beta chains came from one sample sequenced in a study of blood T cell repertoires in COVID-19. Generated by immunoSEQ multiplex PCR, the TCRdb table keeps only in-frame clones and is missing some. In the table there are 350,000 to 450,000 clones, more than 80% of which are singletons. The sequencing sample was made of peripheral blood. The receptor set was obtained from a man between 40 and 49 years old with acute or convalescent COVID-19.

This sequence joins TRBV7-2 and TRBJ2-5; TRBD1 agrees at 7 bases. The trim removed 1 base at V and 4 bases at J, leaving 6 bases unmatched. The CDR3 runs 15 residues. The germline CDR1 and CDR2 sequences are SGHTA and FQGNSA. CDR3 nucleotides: TGTGCCAGCAGCTTAGAGGGGGCGCTTAGAGAGACCCAGTACTTC. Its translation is CASSLEGALRETQYF.

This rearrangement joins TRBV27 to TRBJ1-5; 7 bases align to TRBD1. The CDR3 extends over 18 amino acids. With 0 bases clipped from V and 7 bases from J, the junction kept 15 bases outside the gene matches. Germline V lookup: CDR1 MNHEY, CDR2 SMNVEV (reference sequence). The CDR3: CASSLSRRGQGVGQPQHF. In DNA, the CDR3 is TGTGCCAGCAGTTTATCGAGGAGGGGGCAAGGGGTAGGCCAGCCCCAGCATTTT.

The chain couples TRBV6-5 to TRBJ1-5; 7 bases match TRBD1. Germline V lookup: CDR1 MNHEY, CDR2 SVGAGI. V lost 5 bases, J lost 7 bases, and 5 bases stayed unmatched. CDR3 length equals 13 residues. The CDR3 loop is CASSIQGTQPQHF. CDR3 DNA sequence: TGTGCCAGCAGTATACAGGGGACCCAGCCCCAGCATTTT.

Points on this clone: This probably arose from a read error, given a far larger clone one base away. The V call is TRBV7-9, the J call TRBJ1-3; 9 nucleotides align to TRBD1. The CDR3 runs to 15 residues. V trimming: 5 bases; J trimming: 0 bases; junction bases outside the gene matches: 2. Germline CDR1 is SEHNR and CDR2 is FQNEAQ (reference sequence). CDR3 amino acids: CASSPTGGSGNTIYF. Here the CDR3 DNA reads TGTGCCAGCAGCCCGACAGGGGGCTCTGGAAACACCATATATTTT.

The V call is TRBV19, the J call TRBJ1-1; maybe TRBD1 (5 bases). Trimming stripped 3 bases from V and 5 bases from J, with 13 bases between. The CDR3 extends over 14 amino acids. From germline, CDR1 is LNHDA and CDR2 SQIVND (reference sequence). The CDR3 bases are TGTGCCAGTAGTATTATCGGAGGGGAGACTGAAGCTTTCTTT. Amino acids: CASSIIGGETEAFF.

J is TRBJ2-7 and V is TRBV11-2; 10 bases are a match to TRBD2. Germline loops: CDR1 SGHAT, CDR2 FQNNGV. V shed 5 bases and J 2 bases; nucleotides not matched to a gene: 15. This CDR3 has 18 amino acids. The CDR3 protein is CASSPLPGLAFGAYEQYF. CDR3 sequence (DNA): TGTGCCAGCAGCCCTCTCCCGGGACTAGCGTTTGGGGCCTACGAGCAGTACTTC.

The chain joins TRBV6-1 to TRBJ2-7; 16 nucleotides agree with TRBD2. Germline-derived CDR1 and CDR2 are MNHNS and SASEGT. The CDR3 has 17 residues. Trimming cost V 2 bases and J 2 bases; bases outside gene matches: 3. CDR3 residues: CASSEPGTSGRAYEQYF. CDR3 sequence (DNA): TGTGCCAGCAGTGAACCAGGGACTAGCGGGAGGGCCTACGAGCAGTACTTC.

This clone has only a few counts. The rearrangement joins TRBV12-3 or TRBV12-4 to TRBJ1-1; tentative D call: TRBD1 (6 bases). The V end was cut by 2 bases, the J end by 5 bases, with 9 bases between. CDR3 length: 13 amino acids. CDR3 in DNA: TGTGCCAGCAGTTTACAGGGGATGACTGAAGCTTTCTTT. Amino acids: CASSLQGMTEAFF.

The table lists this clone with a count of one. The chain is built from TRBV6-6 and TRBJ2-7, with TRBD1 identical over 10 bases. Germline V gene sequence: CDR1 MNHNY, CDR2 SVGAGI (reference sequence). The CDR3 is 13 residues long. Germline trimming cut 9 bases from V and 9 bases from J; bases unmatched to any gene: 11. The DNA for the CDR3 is TGTGCCAGTACGACAGGGGGCCTACGTGGGCAGTACTTC. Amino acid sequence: CASTTGGLRGQYF.

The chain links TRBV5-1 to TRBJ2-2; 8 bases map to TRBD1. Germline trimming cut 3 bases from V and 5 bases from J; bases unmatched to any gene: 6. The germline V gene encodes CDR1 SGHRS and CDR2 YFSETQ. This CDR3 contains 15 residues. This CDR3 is CASSSRTGRTGELFF. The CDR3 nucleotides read TGCGCCAGCAGCTCGCGGACAGGGAGAACCGGGGAGCTGTTTTTT.

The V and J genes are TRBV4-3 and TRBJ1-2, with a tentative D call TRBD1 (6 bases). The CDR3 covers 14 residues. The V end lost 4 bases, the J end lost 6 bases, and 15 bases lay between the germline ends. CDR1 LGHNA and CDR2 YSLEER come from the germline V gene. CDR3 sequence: CASSRDRYRDGYTF. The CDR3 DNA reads TGCGCCAGCAGCCGTGACAGGTACCGTGATGGCTACACCTTC.

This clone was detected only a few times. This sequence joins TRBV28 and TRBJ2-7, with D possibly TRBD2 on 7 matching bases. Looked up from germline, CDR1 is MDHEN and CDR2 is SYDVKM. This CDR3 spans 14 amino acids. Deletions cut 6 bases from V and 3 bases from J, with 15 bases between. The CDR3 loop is CASSGGGLNYEQYF. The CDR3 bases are TGTGCCAGCAGCGGCGGGGGCCTTAACTACGAGCAGTACTTC.

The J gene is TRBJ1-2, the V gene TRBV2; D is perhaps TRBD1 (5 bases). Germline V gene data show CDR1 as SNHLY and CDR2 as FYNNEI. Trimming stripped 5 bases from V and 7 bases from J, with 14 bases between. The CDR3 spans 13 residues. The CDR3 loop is CASSTGHSGGYTF. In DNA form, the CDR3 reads TGTGCCAGCAGTACAGGACATAGTGGTGGCTACACCTTC.

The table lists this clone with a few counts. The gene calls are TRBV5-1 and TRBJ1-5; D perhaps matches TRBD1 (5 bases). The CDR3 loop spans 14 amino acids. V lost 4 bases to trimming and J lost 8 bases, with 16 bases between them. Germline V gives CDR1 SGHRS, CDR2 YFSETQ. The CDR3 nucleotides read TGCGCCAGCAGCGCAGACGAGGGAGGGGAGCCCCAGCATTTT. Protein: CASSADEGGEPQHF.

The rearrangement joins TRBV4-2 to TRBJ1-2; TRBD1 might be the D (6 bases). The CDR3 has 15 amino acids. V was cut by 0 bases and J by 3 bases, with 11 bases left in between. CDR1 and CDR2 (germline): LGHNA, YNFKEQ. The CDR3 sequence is CASSQDLGGDYGYTF. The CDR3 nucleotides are TGTGCCAGCAGCCAAGATCTTGGGGGCGACTATGGCTACACCTTC.

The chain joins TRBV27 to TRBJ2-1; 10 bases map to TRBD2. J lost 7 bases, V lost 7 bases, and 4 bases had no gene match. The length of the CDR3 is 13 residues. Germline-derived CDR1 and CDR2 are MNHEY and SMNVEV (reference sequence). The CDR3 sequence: CASTGLAYNEQFF. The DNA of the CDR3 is TGTGCCAGCACGGGACTAGCGTATAATGAGCAGTTCTTC.

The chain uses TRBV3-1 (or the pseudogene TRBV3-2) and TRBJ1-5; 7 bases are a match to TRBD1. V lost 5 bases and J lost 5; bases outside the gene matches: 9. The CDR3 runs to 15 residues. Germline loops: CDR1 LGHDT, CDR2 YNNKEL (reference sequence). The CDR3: CASSFARDSYQPQHF. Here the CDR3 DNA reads TGTGCCAGCAGCTTCGCCCGGGACAGTTATCAGCCCCAGCATTTT.

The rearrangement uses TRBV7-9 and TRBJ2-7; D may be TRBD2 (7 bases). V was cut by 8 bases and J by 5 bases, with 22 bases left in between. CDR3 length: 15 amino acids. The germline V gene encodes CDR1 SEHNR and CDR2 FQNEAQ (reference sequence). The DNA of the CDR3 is TGTGCCAGCTGTAGATGTCAGGGGAGGGACCACGAGCAGTACTTC. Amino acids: CASCRCQGRDHEQYF.

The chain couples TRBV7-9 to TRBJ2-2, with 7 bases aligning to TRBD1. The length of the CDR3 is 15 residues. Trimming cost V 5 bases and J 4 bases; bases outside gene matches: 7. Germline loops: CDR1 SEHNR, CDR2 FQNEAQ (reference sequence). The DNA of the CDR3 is TGTGCCAGCAGCGACAGGACAGGAGGCACCGGGGAGCTGTTTTTT. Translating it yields CASSDRTGGTGELFF.

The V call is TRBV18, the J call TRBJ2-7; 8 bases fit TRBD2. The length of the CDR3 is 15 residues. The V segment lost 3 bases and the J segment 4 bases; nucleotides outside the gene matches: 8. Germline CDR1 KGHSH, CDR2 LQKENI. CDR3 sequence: CASSPPGRGRYEQYF. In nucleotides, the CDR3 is TGTGCCAGCTCACCCCCCGGGAGGGGCCGGTACGAGCAGTACTTC.

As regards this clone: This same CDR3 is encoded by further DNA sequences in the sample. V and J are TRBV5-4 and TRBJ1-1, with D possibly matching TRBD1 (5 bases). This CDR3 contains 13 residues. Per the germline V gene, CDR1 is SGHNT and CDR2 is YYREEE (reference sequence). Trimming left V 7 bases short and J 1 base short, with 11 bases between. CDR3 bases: TGTGCCAGCTCGGTGGGGGGGAACACTGAAGCTTTCTTT. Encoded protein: CASSVGGNTEAFF.

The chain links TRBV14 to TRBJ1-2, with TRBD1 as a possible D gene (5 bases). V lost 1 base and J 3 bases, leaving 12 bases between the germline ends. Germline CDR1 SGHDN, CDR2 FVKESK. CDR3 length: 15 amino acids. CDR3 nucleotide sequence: TGTGCCAGCAGCCAAGCTGTCCCAGGGTACTATGGCTACACCTTC. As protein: CASSQAVPGYYGYTF.

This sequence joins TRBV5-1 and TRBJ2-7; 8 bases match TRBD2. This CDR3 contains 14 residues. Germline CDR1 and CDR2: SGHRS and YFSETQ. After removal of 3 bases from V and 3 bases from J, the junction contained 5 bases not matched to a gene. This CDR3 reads CASSYYSGNYEQYF. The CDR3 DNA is TGCGCCAGCAGCTACTATAGCGGGAACTACGAGCAGTACTTC.

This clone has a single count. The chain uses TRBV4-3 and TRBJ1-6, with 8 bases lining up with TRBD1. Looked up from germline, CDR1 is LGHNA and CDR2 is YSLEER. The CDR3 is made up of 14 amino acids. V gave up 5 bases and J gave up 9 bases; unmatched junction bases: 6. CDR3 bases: TGCGCCAGCAGCGTTGTACAGGGGGGTTCACCCCTCCACTTT. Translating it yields CASSVVQGGSPLHF.

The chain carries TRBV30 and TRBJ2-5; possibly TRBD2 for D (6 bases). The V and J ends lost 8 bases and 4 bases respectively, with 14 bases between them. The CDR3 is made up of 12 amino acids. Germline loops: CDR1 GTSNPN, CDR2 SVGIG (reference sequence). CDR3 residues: CAGGVERETQYF. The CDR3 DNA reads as TGTGCCGGAGGGGTGGAAAGAGAGACCCAGTACTTC.

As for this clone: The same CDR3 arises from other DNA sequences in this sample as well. CDR3 nucleotide sequence: TGTGCCAGCAGTTTAAGCGGGGGCCTCTACGAGCAGTACTTC. Amino acids: CASSLSGGLYEQYF. The chain carries TRBV27 and TRBJ2-7; 8 nucleotides match TRBD2. CDR3 length: 14 amino acids. Looked up from germline, CDR1 is MNHEY and CDR2 is SMNVEV (reference sequence). J gave up 3 bases and V 2 bases, and 3 bases lay outside the gene matches.

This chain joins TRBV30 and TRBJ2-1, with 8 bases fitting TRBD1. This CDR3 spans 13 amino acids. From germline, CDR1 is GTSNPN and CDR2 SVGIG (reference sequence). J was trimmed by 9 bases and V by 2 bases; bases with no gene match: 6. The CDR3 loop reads CAWSSRTGTEQFF. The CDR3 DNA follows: TGTGCCTGGAGTTCACGGACAGGGACTGAGCAGTTCTTC.

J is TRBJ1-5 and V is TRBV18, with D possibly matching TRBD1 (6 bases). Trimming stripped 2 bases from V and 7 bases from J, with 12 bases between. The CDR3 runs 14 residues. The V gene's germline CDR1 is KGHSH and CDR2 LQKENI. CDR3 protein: CASSPNKGVQPQHF. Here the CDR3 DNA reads TGTGCCAGCTCACCAAACAAGGGGGTACAGCCCCAGCATTTT.

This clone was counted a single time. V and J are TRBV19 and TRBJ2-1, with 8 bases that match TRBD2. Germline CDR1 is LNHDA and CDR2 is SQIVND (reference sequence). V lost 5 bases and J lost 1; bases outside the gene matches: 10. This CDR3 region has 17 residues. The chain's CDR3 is CASSFHSGIRSYNEQFF. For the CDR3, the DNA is TGTGCCAGTAGTTTTCATAGCGGGATTAGGTCCTACAATGAGCAGTTCTTC.